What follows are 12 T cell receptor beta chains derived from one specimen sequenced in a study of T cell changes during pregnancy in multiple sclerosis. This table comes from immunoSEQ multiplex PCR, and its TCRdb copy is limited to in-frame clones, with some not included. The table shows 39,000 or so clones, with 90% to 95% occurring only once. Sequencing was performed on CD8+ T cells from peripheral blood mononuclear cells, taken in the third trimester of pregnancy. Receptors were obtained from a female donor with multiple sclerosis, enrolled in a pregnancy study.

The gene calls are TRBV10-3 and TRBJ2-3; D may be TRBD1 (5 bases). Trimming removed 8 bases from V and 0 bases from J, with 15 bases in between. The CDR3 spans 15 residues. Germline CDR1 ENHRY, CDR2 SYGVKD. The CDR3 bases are TGTGCCATCCAGTCTCTTCCAGGGAGCACAGATACGCAGTATTTT. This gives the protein CAIQSLPGSTDTQYF.

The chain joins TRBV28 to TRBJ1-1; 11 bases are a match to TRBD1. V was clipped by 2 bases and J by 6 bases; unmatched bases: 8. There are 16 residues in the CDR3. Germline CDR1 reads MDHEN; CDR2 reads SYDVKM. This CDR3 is CASSLNMGQGVSEAFF. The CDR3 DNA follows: TGTGCCAGCAGTTTAAATATGGGACAGGGGGTATCTGAAGCTTTCTTT.

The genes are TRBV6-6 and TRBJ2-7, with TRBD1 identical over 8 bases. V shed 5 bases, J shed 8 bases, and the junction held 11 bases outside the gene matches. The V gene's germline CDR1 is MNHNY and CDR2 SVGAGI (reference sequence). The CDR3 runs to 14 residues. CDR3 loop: CASSPGQEPLKQYF. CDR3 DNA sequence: TGTGCCAGCAGTCCGGGACAGGAACCCCTCAAGCAGTACTTC.

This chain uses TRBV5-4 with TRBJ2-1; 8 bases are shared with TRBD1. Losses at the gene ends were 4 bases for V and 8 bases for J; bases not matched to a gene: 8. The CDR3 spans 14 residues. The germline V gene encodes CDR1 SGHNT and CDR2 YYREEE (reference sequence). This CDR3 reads CASSPRTGQDEQFF. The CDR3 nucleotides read TGTGCCAGCAGCCCGAGGACAGGGCAAGATGAGCAGTTCTTC. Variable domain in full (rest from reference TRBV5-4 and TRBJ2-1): ETGVTQSPTHLIKTRGQQVTLRCSSQSGHNTVSWYQQALGQGPQFIFQYYREEENGRGNFPPRFSGLQFPNYSSELNVNALELDDSALYLCASSPRTGQDEQFFGPGTRLTVL.

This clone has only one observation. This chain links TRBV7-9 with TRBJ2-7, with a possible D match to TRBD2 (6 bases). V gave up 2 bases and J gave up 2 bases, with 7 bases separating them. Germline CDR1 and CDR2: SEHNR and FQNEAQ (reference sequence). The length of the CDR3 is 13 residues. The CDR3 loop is CASSLTGAYEQYF. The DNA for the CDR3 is TGTGCCAGCAGCTTAACGGGGGCCTACGAGCAGTACTTC.

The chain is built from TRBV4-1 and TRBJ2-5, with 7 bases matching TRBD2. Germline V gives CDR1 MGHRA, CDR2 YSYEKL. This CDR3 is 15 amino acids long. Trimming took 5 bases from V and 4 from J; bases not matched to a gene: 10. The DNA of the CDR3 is TGCGCCAGCAGCTTTCGAAGCGGGATAATAGAGACCCAGTACTTC. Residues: CASSFRSGIIETQYF.

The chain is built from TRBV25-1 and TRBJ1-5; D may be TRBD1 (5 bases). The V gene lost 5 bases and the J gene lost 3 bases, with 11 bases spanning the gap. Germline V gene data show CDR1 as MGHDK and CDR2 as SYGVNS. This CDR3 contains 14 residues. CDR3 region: CASSPRGDNQPQHF. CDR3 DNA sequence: TGTGCCAGCAGTCCTCGGGGGGACAATCAGCCCCAGCATTTT.

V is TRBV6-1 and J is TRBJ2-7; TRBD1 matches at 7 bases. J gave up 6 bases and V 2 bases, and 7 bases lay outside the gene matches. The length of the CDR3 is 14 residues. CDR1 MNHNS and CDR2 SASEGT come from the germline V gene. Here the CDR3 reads CASSERTGPGEQYF. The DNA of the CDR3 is TGTGCCAGCAGTGAAAGGACAGGACCGGGCGAGCAGTACTTC.

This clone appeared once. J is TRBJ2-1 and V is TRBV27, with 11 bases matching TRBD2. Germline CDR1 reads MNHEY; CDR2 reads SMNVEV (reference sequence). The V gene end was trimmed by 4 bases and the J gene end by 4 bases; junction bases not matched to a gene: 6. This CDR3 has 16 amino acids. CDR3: CASSSLLAGVYNEQFF. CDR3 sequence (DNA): TGTGCCAGCAGTTCCCTACTAGCGGGAGTTTACAATGAGCAGTTCTTC.

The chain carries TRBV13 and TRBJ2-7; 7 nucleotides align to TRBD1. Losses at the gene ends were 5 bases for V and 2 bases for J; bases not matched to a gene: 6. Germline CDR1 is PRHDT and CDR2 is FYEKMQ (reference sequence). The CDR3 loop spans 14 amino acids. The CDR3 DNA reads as TGTGCCAGCAGCAACCGGGACAGAACCTACGAGCAGTACTTC. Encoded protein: CASSNRDRTYEQYF.

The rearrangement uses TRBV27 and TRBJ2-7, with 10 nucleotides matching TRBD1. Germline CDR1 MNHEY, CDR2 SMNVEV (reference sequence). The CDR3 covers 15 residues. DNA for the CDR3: TGTGCTATCCCCGGGACAGGGGACGATGGAAACGAGCAGTACTTC. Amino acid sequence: CAIPGTGDDGNEQYF.

As DNA, the CDR3 is TGTGCCAGCAGCCGACCGACTGGTGGCTACACCTTC. Translating it yields CASSRPTGGYTF. V and J are TRBV28 and TRBJ1-2; D is ambiguous. The CDR3 spans 12 residues. Germline V gives CDR1 MDHEN, CDR2 SYDVKM. Trimming removed 6 bases at V and 7 bases at J, with 12 bases between.